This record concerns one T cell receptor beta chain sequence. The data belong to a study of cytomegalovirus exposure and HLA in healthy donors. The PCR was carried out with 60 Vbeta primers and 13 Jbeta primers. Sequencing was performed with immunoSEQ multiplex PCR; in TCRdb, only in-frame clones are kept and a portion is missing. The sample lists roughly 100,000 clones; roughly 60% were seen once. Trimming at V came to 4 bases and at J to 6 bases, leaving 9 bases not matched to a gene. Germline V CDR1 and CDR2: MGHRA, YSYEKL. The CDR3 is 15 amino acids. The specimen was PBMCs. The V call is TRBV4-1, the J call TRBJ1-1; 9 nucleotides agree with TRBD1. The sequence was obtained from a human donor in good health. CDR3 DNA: TGCGCCAGCAGCCCCGGGGACAGGGATCGCCCTGAAGCTTTCTTT. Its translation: CASSPGDRDRPEAFF.